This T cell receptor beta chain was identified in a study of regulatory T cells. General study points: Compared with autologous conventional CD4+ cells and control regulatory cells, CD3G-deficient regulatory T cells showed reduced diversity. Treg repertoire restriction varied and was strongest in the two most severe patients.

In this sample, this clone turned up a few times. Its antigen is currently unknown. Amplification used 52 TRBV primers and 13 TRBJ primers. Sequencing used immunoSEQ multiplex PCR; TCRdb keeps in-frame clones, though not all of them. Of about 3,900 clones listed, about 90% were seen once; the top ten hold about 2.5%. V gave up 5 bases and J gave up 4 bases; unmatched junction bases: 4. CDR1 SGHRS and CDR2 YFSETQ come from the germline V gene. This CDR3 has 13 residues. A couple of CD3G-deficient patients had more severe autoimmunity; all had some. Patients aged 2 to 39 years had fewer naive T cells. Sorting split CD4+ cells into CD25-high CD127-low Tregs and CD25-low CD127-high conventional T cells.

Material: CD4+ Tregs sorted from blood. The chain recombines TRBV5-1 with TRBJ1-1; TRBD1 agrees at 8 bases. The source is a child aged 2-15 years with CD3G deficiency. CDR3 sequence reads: CASSDGQGTEAFF. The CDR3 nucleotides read TGCGCCAGCAGTGATGGACAGGGCACTGAAGCTTTCTTT.